This T cell receptor (beta chain) came from a study of T cells in Graves' hyperthyroidism and ophthalmopathy. The table lists this clonotype with a few counts. Antigen: not known. Study-wide results and caveats: Model predictions of ophthalmopathy came a median approximately 6.2 months before onset.

The source material, RNA transcripts, was used to amplify TCR beta CDR3 regions. Initially, a first-round RT-PCR of the TCR CDR3 employed the HTBI primer set. In TCRdb, the multiplex PCR reads were re-called with MiXCR into one record per CDR3 protein. The data contain about 320,000 distinct CDR3 sequences, approximately 15% of them singletons. Sequencing was performed on blood. This receptor was obtained from a man aged 25-40 years with Graves' hyperthyroidism.

CDR3 sequence (DNA): TGTGCCAGCAGTTCTTCAGGACTATTCCTACCGAACACCGGGGAGCTGTTTTTT. It encodes CASSSSGLFLPNTGELFF. This sequence joins TRBV6-1 and TRBJ2-2; D perhaps matches TRBD2 (6 bases). The CDR3 is 18 residues long. V was cut by 5 bases and J by 0 bases, with 19 bases left in between. Germline lookup yields CDR1 MNHNS and CDR2 SASEGT.